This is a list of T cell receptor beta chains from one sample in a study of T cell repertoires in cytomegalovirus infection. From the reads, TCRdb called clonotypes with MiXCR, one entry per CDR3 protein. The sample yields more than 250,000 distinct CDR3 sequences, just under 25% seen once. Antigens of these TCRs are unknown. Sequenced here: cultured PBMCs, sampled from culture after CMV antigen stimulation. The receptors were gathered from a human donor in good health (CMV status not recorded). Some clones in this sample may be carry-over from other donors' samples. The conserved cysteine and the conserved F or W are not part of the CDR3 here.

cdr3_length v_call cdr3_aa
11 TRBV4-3 ASSQVRADTQY
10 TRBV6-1 ASSGTWAALH
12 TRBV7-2 ASRALAGVNEQF
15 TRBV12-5 ASGYDARTGPGGELF
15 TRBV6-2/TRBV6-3 ASSSAGQNANTGELF
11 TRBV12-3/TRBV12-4 ASLQGAHQPQH
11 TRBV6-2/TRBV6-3 ASGRGTYYGYT
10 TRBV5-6 ASSLTSAEQY
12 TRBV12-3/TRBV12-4 ASSLEVGQETQY
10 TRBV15 ATSALADTQY
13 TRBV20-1 SAREGGTDNQPQH
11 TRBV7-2 ATKLAVQDTQY
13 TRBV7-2 ASSLALSGSREQF
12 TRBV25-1 ASSRNWAQNGYT
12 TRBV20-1 SAPVVASSYEQY
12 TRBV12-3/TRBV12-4 ASSLDRVGYGYT
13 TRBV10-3 AISEPTTGVDTQY
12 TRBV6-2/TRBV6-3 ASSSTGIQETQY
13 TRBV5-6 ASSFLAAFNSPLH
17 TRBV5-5 ASSLRLAGGPGSYNEQF
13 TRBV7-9 ASSSGTSGADTQY
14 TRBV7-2 ASSLTTSGIYNEQF
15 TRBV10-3 AISRGHANSGANVLT
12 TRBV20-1 SAKTGRKDYEQY
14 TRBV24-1 ATSGGLAGIENEQF
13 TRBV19 ASSPPGQLNQPQH
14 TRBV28 ASSLDPTGWKNIQY
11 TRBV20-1 SARGRRDYEQY
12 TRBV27 ASSRYGPLYEQY
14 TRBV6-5 ASSYRAAEASDTQY
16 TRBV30 AWRFPGLAGDRDYEQY
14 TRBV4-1 ASSQEDRASTDTQY
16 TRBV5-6 ASSLGFGAGGPQETQY
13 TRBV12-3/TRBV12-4 ASSPKTGGGSPLH
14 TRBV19 ASTSFGGPGNQPQH
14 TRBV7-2 ASSSAWRTTYNEQF
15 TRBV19 ASRKISGASSTDTQY
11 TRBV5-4 ASSLGGPATQY
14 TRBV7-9 ASSRGSGISGNTIY
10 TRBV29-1 SVVTGATEAF
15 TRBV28 ASTNGTVKRQGYGYT
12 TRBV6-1 ASSSRGGGYGYT
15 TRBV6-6 ASSYFTGRAYTDTQY
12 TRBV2 ASSPVSYQETQY
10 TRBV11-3 ASSTGQVEAF
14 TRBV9 ASSPPRQGLTDTQY
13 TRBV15 ATSRSPAALREQY
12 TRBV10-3 AISGSGLAYEQY
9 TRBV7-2 ASSLPGTQY